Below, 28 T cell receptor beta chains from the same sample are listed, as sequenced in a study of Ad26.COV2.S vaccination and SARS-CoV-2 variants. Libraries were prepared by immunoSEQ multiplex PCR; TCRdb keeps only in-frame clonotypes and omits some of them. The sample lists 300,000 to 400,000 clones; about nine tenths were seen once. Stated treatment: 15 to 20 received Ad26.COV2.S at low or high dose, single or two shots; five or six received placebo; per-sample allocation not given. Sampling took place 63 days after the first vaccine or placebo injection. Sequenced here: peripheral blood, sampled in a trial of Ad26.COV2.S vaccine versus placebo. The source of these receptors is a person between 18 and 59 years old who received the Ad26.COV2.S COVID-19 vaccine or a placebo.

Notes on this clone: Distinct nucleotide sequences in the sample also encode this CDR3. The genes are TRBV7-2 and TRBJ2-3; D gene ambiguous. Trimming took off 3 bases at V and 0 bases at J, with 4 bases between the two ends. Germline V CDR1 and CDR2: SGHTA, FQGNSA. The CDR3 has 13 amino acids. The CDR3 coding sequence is TGTGCCAGCAGCTTCCCGAGCACAGATACGCAGTATTTT. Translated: CASSFPSTDTQYF.

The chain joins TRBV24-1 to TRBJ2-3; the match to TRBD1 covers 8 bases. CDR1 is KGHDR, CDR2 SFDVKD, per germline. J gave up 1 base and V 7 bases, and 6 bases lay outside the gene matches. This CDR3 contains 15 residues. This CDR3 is CATSETGVGTDTQYF. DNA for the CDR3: TGTGCCACCAGCGAGACAGGGGTAGGCACAGATACGCAGTATTTT.

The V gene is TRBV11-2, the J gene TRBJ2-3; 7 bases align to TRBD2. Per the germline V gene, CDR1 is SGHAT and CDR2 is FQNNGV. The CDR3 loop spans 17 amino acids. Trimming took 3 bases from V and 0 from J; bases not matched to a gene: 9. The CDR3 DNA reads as TGTGCCAGCAGCTTGCTCTCTAGCGGAACTAGCACAGATACGCAGTATTTT. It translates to CASSLLSSGTSTDTQYF.

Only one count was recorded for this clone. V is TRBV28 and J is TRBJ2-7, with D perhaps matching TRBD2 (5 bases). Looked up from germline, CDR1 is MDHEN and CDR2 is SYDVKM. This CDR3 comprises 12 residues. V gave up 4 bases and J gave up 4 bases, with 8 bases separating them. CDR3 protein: CASSSGVYEQYF. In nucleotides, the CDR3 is TGTGCCAGCAGTTCCGGGGTTTACGAGCAGTACTTC.

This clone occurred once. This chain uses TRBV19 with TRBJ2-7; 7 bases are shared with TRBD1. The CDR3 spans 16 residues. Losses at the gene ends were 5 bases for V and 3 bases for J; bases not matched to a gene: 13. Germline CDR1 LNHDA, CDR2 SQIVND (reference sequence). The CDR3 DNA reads TGTGCCAGTAGTCAGGGACGACAGGGCGCGGTCTACGAGCAGTACTTC. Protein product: CASSQGRQGAVYEQYF.

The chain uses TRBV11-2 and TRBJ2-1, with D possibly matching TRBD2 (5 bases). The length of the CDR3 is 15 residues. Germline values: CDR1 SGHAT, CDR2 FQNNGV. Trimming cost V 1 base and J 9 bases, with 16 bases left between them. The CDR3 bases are TGTGCCAGCAGCTTAGTCGTGAGGCCTGCGGGTGAGCAGTTCTTC. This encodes CASSLVVRPAGEQFF.

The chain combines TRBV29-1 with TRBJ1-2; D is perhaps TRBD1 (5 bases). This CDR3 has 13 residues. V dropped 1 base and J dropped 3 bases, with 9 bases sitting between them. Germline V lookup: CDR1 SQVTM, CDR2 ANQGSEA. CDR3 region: CSVEGVRDYGYTF. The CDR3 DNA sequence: TGCAGCGTTGAAGGGGTCAGGGACTATGGCTACACCTTC.

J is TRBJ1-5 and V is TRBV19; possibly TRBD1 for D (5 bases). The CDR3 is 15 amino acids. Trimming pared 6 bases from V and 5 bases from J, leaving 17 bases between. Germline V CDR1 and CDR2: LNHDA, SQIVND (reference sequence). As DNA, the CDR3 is TGTGCCAGTAGCCCTCGCGGGGCTTTTGATCAGCCCCAGCATTTT. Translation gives CASSPRGAFDQPQHF.

The CDR3 nucleotides are TGTGCCAGCTCACCCCCTCCGGGACTAGCGGGGGGGCCGCTCTTCAATGAGCAGTTCTTC. Translation gives CASSPPPGLAGGPLFNEQFF. This rearrangement joins TRBV18 to TRBJ2-1; 16 bases map to TRBD2. Germline V lookup: CDR1 KGHSH, CDR2 LQKENI. V was clipped by 3 bases and J by 6 bases; unmatched bases: 14. CDR3 length: 20 amino acids.

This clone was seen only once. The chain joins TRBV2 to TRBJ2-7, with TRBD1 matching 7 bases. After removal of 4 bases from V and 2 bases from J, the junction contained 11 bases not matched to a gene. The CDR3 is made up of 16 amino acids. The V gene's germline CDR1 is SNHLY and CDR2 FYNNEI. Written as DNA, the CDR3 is TGTGCCAGCAGTGGTTGGGAGACAGGGATCGCCTACGAGCAGTACGTC. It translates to CASSGWETGIAYEQYV.

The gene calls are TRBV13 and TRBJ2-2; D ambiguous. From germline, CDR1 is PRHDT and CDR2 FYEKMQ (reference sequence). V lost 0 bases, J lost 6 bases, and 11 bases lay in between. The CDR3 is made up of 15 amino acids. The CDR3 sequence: CASSLGDMGPGELFF. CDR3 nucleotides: TGTGCCAGCAGCTTAGGGGATATGGGCCCCGGGGAGCTGTTTTTT.

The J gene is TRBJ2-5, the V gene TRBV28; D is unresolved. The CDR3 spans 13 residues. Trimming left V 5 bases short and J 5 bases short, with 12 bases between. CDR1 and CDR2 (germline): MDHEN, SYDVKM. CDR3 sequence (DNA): TGTGCCAGCAGTACTCCGGGTAGGGAGACCCAGTACTTC. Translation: CASSTPGRETQYF. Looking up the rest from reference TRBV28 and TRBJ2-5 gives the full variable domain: DVKVTQSSRYLVKRTGEKVFLECVQDMDHENMFWYRQDPGLGLRLIYFSYDVKMKEKGDIPEGYSVSREKKERFSLILESASTNQTSMYLCASSTPGRETQYFGPGTRLLVL.

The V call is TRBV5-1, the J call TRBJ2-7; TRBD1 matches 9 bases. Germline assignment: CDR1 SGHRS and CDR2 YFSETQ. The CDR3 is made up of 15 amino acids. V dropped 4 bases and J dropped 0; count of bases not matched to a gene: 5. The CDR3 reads CASSPTGGFSYEQYF. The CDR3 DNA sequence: TGCGCCAGCAGCCCGACAGGGGGGTTCTCCTACGAGCAGTACTTC.

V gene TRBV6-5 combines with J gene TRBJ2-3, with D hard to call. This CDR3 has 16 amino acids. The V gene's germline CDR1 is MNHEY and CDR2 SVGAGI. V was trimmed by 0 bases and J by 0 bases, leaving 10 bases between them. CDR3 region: CASSYSKGESTDTQYF. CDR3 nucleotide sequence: TGTGCCAGCAGTTACTCGAAAGGAGAAAGCACAGATACGCAGTATTTT.

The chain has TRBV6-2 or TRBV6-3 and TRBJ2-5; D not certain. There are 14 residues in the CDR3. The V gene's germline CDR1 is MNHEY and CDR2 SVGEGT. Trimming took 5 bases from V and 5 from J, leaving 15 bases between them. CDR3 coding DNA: TGTGCCAGCAGTCCCCCCCCGTGGGGTGAGACCCAGTACTTC. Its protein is CASSPPPWGETQYF.

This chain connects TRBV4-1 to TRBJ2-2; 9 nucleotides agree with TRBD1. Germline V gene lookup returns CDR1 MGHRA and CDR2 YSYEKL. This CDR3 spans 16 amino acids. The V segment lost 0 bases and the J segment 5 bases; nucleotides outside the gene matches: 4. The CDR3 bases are TGCGCCAGCAGCCAAGAGGGGACAGGGTTAACCGGGGAGCTGTTTTTT. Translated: CASSQEGTGLTGELFF.

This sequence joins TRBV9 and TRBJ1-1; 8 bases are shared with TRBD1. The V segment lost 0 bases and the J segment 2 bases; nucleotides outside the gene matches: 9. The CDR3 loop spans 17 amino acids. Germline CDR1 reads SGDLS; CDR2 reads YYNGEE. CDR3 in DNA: TGTGCCAGCAGCGTAGCCGTAGCGGGACAGGCCAACACTGAAGCTTTCTTT. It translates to CASSVAVAGQANTEAFF.

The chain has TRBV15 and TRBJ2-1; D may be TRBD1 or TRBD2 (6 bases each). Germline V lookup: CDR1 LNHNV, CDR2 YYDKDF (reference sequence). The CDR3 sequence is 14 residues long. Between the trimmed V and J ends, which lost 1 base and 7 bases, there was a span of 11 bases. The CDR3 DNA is TGTGCCACCAGCAGAGTGGGGGGCTCAAATGAGCAGTTCTTC. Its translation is CATSRVGGSNEQFF.

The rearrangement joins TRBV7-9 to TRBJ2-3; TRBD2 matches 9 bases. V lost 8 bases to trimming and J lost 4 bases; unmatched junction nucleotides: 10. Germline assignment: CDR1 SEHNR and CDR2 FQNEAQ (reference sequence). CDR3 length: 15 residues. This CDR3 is CASHIGTSRSDTQYF. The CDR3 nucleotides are TGTGCCAGCCACATCGGGACTAGCAGATCAGATACGCAGTATTTT.

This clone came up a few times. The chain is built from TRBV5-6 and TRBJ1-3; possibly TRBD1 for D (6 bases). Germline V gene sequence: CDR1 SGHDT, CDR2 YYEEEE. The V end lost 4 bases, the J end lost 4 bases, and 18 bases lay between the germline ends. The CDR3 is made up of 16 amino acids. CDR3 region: CASSLPDSTDGNTIYF. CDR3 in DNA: TGTGCCAGCAGCCTACCGGACAGCACCGACGGAAACACCATATATTTT.

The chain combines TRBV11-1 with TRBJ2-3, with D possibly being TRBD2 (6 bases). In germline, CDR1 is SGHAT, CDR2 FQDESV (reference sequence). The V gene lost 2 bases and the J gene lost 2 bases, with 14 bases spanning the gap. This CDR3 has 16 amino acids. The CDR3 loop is CASSLLGGPVTDTQYF. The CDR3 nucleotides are TGTGCCAGCAGCTTATTGGGGGGACCCGTCACAGATACGCAGTATTTT.

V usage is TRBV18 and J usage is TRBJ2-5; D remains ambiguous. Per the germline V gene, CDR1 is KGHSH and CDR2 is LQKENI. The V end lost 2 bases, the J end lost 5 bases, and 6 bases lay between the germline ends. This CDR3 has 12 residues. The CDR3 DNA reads TGTGCCAGCTCACCAGCCGGGGAGACCCAGTACTTC. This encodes CASSPAGETQYF.

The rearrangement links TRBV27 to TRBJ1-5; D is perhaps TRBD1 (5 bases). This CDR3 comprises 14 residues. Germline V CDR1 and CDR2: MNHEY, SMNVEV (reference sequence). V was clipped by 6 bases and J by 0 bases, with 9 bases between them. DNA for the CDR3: TGTGCCAGCAGCGACAGTTCTAGCAATCAGCCCCAGCATTTT. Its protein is CASSDSSSNQPQHF.

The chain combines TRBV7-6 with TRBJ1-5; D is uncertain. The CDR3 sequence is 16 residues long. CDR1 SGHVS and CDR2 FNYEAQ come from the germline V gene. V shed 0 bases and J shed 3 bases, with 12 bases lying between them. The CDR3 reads CASSLAPGGVNQPQHF. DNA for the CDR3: TGTGCCAGCAGCTTAGCCCCAGGTGGGGTCAATCAGCCCCAGCATTTT.

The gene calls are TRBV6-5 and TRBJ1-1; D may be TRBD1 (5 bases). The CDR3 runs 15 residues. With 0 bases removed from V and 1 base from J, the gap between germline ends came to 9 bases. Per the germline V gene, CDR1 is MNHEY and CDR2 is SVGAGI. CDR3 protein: CASSYSGLRNTEAFF. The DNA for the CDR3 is TGTGCCAGCAGTTACTCGGGACTTAGGAACACTGAAGCTTTCTTT.

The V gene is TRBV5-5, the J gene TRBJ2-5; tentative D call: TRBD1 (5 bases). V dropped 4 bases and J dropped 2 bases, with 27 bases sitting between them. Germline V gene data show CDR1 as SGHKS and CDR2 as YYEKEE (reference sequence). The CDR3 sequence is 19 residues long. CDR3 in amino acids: CASSQGVQGRSLGQETQYF. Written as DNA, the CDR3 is TGTGCCAGCAGCCAAGGGGTGCAGGGTCGTAGCCTAGGACAAGAGACCCAGTACTTC. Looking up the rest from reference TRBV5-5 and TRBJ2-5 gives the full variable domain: DAGVTQSPTHLIKTRGQQVTLRCSPISGHKSVSWYQQVLGQGPQFIFQYYEKEERGRGNFPDRFSARQFPNYSSELNVNALLLGDSALYLCASSQGVQGRSLGQETQYFGPGTRLLVL.

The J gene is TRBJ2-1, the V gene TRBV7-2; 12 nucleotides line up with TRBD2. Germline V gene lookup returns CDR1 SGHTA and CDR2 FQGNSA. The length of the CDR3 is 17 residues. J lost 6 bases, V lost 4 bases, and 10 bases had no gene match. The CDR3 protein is CASSSARTSGVSNEQFF. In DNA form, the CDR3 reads TGTGCCAGCAGCTCCGCTCGGACTAGCGGGGTCAGCAATGAGCAGTTCTTC. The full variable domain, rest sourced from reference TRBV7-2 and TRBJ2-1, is GAGVSQSPSNKVTEKGKDVELRCDPISGHTALYWYRQSLGQGLEFLIYFQGNSAPDKSGLPSDRFSAERTGGSVSTLTIQRTQQEDSAVYLCASSSARTSGVSNEQFFGPGTRLTVL.

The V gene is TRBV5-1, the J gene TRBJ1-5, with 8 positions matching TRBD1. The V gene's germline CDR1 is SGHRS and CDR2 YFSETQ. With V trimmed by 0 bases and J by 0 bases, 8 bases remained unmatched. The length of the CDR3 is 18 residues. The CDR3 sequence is CASSLEGQGGPSNQPQHF. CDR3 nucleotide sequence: TGCGCCAGCAGCTTGGAAGGACAGGGTGGGCCTAGCAATCAGCCCCAGCATTTT. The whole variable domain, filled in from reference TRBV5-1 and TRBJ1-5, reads KAGVTQTPRYLIKTRGQQVTLSCSPISGHRSVSWYQQTPGQGLQFLFEYFSETQRNKGNFPGRFSGRQFSNSRSEMNVSTLELGDSALYLCASSLEGQGGPSNQPQHFGDGTRLSIL.